This paragraph covers one T cell receptor beta chain sequence. Its antigen remains unknown. This CDR3 contains 13 residues. The V end lost 3 bases, the J end lost 3 bases, and 9 bases lay between the germline ends. CDR1 is SGHAT and CDR2 is FQNNGV in the germline V gene. This sample is drawn from a study of response to subunit inactivated influenza vaccine. Study-wide results and caveats: Authors suggested each seasonal flu vaccination may recruit only limited numbers of new T cells.

MiXCR was run by TCRdb on the RT-PCR reads, yielding one entry per CDR3 protein. Of around 500,000 distinct CDR3 sequences listed, 9.5% to 12% are singletons. The sequence came from a man aged 50 to 59 who received an inactivated influenza vaccine. The sample was PBMCs from blood, taken 40 to 50 days after vaccination. The chain employs TRBV11-2 and TRBJ2-7, with D possibly being TRBD1 (6 bases). CDR3 nucleotides: TGTGCCAGCAGCTTGAACAGGGTCTACGAGCAGTACTTC. Its translation: CASSLNRVYEQYF. The variable domain in full, with the rest retrieved from reference TRBV11-2 and TRBJ2-7, is EAGVAQSPRYKIIEKRQSVAFWCNPISGHATLYWYQQILGQGPKLLIQFQNNGVVDDSQLPKDRFSAERLKGVDSTLKIQPAKLEDSAVYLCASSLNRVYEQYFGPGTRLTVT.